The present T cell receptor (beta chain) was sequenced within a study of identical twins. CDR3 length: 14 amino acids. Each CDR3 protein gets one entry after TCRdb re-called the 5' RACE reads with MiXCR. The table records roughly 1.6 million distinct CDR3 sequences, about 30% of them present only once. Study outcomes and limitations: The more abundant beta clonotypes in cord blood had fewer insertions, and memory repertoires did not show this. Sequences that were out-of-frame, alpha and twin-shared displayed an excess of low generation probability.

This clonotype was detected many times. Antigen specificity is unknown. The sequence was obtained from a newborn girl in good health. Sequenced input: cord blood. The rearrangement links TRBV12-3 or TRBV12-4 to TRBJ2-4; 7 bases line up with TRBD1. The J call may be mistaken, given a closer DNA end match to TRBJ2-7. The CDR3, as DNA: TGTGCCAGCAGTTTAACAGGGGAGAGCTACGAGCAGTACTTC. It is translated as CASSLTGESYEQYF.